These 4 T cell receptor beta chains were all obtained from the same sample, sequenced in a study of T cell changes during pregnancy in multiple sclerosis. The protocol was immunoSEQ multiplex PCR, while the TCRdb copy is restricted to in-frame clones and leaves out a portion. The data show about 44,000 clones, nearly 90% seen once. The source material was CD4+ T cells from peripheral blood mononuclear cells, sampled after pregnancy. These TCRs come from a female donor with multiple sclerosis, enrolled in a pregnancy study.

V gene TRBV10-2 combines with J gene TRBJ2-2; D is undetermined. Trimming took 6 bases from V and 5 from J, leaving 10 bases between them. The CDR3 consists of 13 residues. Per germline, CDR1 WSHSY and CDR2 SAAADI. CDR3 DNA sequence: TGCGCCAGCAGAATTACCGGGACCGGGGAGCTGTTTTTT. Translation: CASRITGTGELFF.

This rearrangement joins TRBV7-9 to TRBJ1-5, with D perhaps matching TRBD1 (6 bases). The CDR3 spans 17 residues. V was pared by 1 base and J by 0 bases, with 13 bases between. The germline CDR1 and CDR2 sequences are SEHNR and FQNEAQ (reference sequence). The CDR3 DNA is TGTGCCAGCAGCTTAGGGGGTAGGACAGATAGCAATCAGCCCCAGCATTTT. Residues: CASSLGGRTDSNQPQHF.

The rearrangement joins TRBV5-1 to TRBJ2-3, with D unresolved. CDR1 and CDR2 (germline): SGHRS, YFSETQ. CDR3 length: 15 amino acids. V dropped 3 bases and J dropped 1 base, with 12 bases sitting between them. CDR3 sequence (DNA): TGCGCCAGCAGCTCCGACTGGCTCGGCACAGATACGCAGTATTTT. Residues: CASSSDWLGTDTQYF.

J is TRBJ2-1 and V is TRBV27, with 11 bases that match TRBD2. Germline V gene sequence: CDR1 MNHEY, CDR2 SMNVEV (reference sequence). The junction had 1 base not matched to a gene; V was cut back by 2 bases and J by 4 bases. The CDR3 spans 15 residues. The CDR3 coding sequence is TGTGCCAGCAGTTTAAGACTAGCGGGATACAATGAGCAGTTCTTC. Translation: CASSLRLAGYNEQFF.